The 26 T cell receptor beta chains below were found in one sample sequenced in a study of T cell responses to AZD1222 COVID-19 vaccine. TCRdb keeps only in-frame clones here, not all; method: immunoSEQ multiplex PCR. The table has some 200,000 clones, more than 80% seen once; the top ten hold about 3.9%. Specimen: peripheral blood, collected on day 0 of AZD1222 vaccination. These receptors were collected from an adult in good health.

The chain combines TRBV13 with TRBJ2-7; D may be TRBD1 or TRBD2 (5 bases each). Between the trimmed V and J ends, which lost 5 bases and 0 bases, there was a span of 17 bases. This CDR3 comprises 16 residues. The germline gives CDR1 PRHDT, CDR2 FYEKMQ (reference sequence). The CDR3 loop is CASSLSMRGSSYEQYF. The DNA of the CDR3 is TGTGCCAGCAGCCTTTCAATGAGGGGTAGCTCCTACGAGCAGTACTTC.

The chain has TRBV14 and TRBJ2-3; 8 bases are shared with TRBD2. The CDR3 is 21 amino acids. Germline CDR1 reads SGHDN; CDR2 reads FVKESK. The ends lost 1 base at V and 1 base at J; junction bases unmatched: 19. The DNA of the CDR3 is TGTGCCAGCAGCCAAGCTGCCCTCCTAGGACCAAGGCGGGGGGGCACAGATACGCAGTATTTT. Translated, it gives CASSQAALLGPRRGGTDTQYF.

J is TRBJ2-5 and V is TRBV5-1; no clear D gene. V lost 5 bases and J lost 0, with 5 bases in between. The CDR3 has 12 amino acids. Per germline, CDR1 SGHRS and CDR2 YFSETQ. The CDR3 loop reads CASRIYQETQYF. The CDR3 DNA follows: TGCGCCAGCAGGATCTACCAAGAGACCCAGTACTTC.

As regards this clone: A junction boundary mismatches the germline segment, possibly from a read error. The rearrangement links TRBV7-2 to TRBJ2-5; D is possibly TRBD1 (7 bases). Germline V lookup: CDR1 SGHTA, CDR2 FQGNSA. The CDR3 covers 15 residues. The CDR3 sequence: CASSLAVPGGETQYF. CDR3 DNA: TGTGCCAGCAGTTTAGCCGTTCCAGGGGGGGAGACCCAGTACTTC.

This clone was detected only once. The chain employs TRBV7-9 and TRBJ1-2; D unclear. V shed 3 bases and J shed 6 bases, with 8 bases lying between them. Germline V gives CDR1 SEHNR, CDR2 FQNEAQ (reference sequence). This CDR3 is built from 12 residues. This CDR3 reads CASSFDNHGYTF. CDR3 nucleotide sequence: TGTGCCAGCAGCTTCGACAACCATGGCTACACCTTC.

V is TRBV6-5 and J is TRBJ1-2; tentative D call: TRBD1 (6 bases). From germline, CDR1 is MNHEY and CDR2 SVGAGI. The CDR3 loop spans 12 amino acids. Trimming removed 10 bases from V and 4 bases from J, with 13 bases in between. The CDR3 DNA is TGTGCCACCGGACAGTCCGGCTATGGCTACACCTTC. Protein sequence: CATGQSGYGYTF.

In this sample, this clone turned up once. V usage is TRBV18 and J usage is TRBJ1-5; D not certain. The CDR3 covers 15 residues. V was clipped by 3 bases and J by 4 bases, with 13 bases between them. CDR1 and CDR2 (germline): KGHSH, LQKENI. Here the CDR3 DNA reads TGTGCCAGCTCACCGGATGGAGGAGGGAATCAGCCCCAGCATTTT. It yields the protein CASSPDGGGNQPQHF.

V and J are TRBV29-1 and TRBJ1-2, with 7 nucleotides matching TRBD1. V dropped 3 bases and J dropped 1; count of bases not matched to a gene: 5. CDR1 and CDR2 (germline): SQVTM, ANQGSEA. CDR3 length: 14 residues. Here the CDR3 DNA reads TGCAGCGTTGAGGACAGGCATAGTAACTATGGCTACACCTTC. It specifies CSVEDRHSNYGYTF.

CDR3 DNA: TGTGCCAGCAGTTTATCGGGGACAGGACCCTACGAGCAGTACTTC. This encodes CASSLSGTGPYEQYF. The chain is built from TRBV27 and TRBJ2-7, with TRBD1 matching 8 bases. This CDR3 spans 15 amino acids. Germline CDR1 MNHEY, CDR2 SMNVEV (reference sequence). J gave up 2 bases and V 0 bases, and 3 bases lay outside the gene matches.

V is TRBV19 and J is TRBJ2-7; the D is unclear. This CDR3 contains 13 residues. The V and J ends lost 6 bases and 5 bases respectively, with 14 bases between them. In germline, CDR1 is LNHDA, CDR2 SQIVND (reference sequence). The CDR3 nucleotides are TGTGCCAGTAGGTCTGGGGTTTCTGACGAGCAGTACTTC. Encoded protein: CASRSGVSDEQYF.

The V gene is TRBV19, the J gene TRBJ1-2; D unclear. CDR1 LNHDA and CDR2 SQIVND come from the germline V gene (reference sequence). The CDR3 covers 14 residues. Trimming removed 5 bases from V and 3 bases from J, with 13 bases in between. CDR3 nucleotides: TGTGCCAGTAGTGTTAATATGTTTGACTATGGCTACACCTTC. Its translation: CASSVNMFDYGYTF.

The J gene is TRBJ2-7, the V gene TRBV5-6, with unresolved D. V lost 4 bases and J 1 base, leaving 12 bases between the germline ends. The CDR3 spans 14 residues. Germline CDR1 and CDR2: SGHDT and YYEEEE. In DNA form, the CDR3 reads TGTGCCAGCAGCGACCCACCCAATTCCTACGAGCAGTACTTC. Translated: CASSDPPNSYEQYF.

This chain connects TRBV5-4 to TRBJ1-1, with D possibly TRBD1 on 6 matching bases. Germline CDR1 reads SGHNT; CDR2 reads YYREEE (reference sequence). The germline V and J ends were trimmed by 0 bases and 5 bases, with 20 bases remaining between them. This CDR3 region has 17 residues. The CDR3 reads CASSLGTGPAIGTEAFF. The CDR3 DNA reads TGTGCCAGCAGCTTGGGAACAGGGCCGGCGATCGGGACTGAAGCTTTCTTT.

V is TRBV5-1 and J is TRBJ1-6; D is possibly TRBD1 (5 bases). This CDR3 region has 14 residues. Looked up from germline, CDR1 is SGHRS and CDR2 is YFSETQ. Trimming took 4 bases from V and 8 from J, leaving 13 bases between them. CDR3 region: CASSGTGGHSPLHF. CDR3 DNA: TGCGCCAGCAGCGGGACGGGAGGGCATTCACCCCTCCACTTT.

The chain has TRBV10-3 and TRBJ1-1; TRBD1 is a possible D gene (5 bases). V lost 6 bases to trimming and J lost 0 bases, with 8 bases between them. The germline V gene encodes CDR1 ENHRY and CDR2 SYGVKD. CDR3 length: 13 residues. In DNA, the CDR3 is TGTGCCATCAGACCGGGACTGAACACTGAAGCTTTCTTT. Translation gives CAIRPGLNTEAFF.

In this sample, this clone turned up a few times. This rearrangement joins TRBV5-5 to TRBJ2-7, with D unclear. With 1 base removed from V and 2 bases from J, the gap between germline ends came to 4 bases. CDR3 length equals 12 residues. Germline V CDR1 and CDR2: SGHKS, YYEKEE (reference sequence). The chain's CDR3 is CASSLTPYEQYF. CDR3 nucleotide sequence: TGTGCCAGCAGCTTGACCCCCTACGAGCAGTACTTC.

This sequence joins TRBV21-1 and TRBJ1-4. TRBV21-1 is a pseudogene segment. CDR3 length equals 15 residues. CDR3 in amino acids: CASSSSGGVEEKLFF. The DNA of the CDR3 is TGTGCCAGCAGCTCCTCGGGAGGGGTGGAGGAAAAACTGTTTTTT.

The V call is TRBV29-1, the J call TRBJ1-5; D is unresolved. V lost 4 bases, J lost 0 bases, and 7 bases lay in between. Germline CDR1 SQVTM, CDR2 ANQGSEA. The CDR3 is 13 amino acids. CDR3 bases: TGCAGCGTTGCGGGCAGTAGCAATCAGCCCCAGCATTTT. Protein sequence: CSVAGSSNQPQHF.

The V call is TRBV9, the J call TRBJ2-7; 12 bases line up with TRBD2. Unmatched junction bases numbered 5, after V lost 4 bases and J lost 3 bases. There are 15 residues in the CDR3. CDR1 and CDR2 (germline): SGDLS, YYNGEE. CDR3 sequence (DNA): TGTGCCAGCAGCCCTAGGACTAGCGGGAACTACGAGCAGTACTTC. It yields the protein CASSPRTSGNYEQYF.

The chain combines TRBV5-6 with TRBJ1-1, with D possibly being TRBD1 (5 bases). The germline V gene has CDR1 SGHDT and CDR2 YYEEEE. The CDR3 contains 17 residues. The V and J ends lost 4 bases and 0 bases respectively, with 19 bases between them. The CDR3 here is CASSPNGGSIMNTEAFF. CDR3 nucleotide sequence: TGTGCCAGCAGCCCCAACGGGGGGAGTATCATGAACACTGAAGCTTTCTTT.

The chain is built from TRBV5-1 and TRBJ2-5; D might be TRBD2 (6 bases). CDR3 length equals 13 residues. Trimming took off 4 bases at V and 2 bases at J, with 9 bases between the two ends. Germline loops: CDR1 SGHRS, CDR2 YFSETQ. The CDR3 here is CASSPGTQETQYF. The CDR3 DNA sequence: TGCGCCAGCAGCCCCGGGACTCAAGAGACCCAGTACTTC.

The rearrangement joins TRBV3-1 (or the pseudogene TRBV3-2) to TRBJ1-2, with D hard to call. CDR3 length: 11 amino acids. The V gene lost 3 bases and the J gene lost 7 bases, with 6 bases spanning the gap. Germline values: CDR1 LGHDT, CDR2 YNNKEL (reference sequence). The CDR3 DNA follows: TGTGCCAGCAGCCAGACCAGTGGCTACACCTTC. Protein product: CASSQTSGYTF.

V gene TRBV6-5 combines with J gene TRBJ1-3, with D unclear. Trimming removed 3 bases from V and 1 base from J, with 10 bases in between. Looked up from germline, CDR1 is MNHEY and CDR2 is SVGAGI. This CDR3 has 15 residues. The CDR3 reads CASSYGLNSGNTIYF. In DNA form, the CDR3 reads TGTGCCAGCAGTTATGGGCTAAATTCTGGAAACACCATATATTTT.

The V gene is TRBV16, the J gene TRBJ2-5, with TRBD1 identical over 7 bases. Trimming at V came to 2 bases and at J to 2 bases, leaving 5 bases not matched to a gene. This CDR3 comprises 15 residues. Per germline, CDR1 KGHSY and CDR2 FQNENV. CDR3 loop: CASSQRSGGQETQYF. CDR3 sequence (DNA): TGTGCCAGCAGCCAAAGGTCAGGGGGACAAGAGACCCAGTACTTC.

The V call is TRBV20-1, the J call TRBJ2-2; no clear D. Germline assignment: CDR1 DFQATT and CDR2 SNEGSKA (reference sequence). Deletions cut 3 bases from V and 3 bases from J, with 11 bases between. The CDR3 extends over 14 amino acids. CDR3 nucleotides: TGCAGTGCTAGTCAAAATCTCGACACCGGGGAGCTGTTTTTT. Translating gives CSASQNLDTGELFF.

CDR3 sequence (DNA): TGTGCCAGCAGCTACCAGACAGGTGGGGTCTCCTACGAGCAGTACTTC. It codes for CASSYQTGGVSYEQYF. The V call is TRBV11-2, the J call TRBJ2-7; a weak D match, TRBD1 (6 bases). Germline values: CDR1 SGHAT, CDR2 FQNNGV. V gave up 4 bases and J gave up 0 bases, with 16 bases separating them. This CDR3 is built from 16 residues.